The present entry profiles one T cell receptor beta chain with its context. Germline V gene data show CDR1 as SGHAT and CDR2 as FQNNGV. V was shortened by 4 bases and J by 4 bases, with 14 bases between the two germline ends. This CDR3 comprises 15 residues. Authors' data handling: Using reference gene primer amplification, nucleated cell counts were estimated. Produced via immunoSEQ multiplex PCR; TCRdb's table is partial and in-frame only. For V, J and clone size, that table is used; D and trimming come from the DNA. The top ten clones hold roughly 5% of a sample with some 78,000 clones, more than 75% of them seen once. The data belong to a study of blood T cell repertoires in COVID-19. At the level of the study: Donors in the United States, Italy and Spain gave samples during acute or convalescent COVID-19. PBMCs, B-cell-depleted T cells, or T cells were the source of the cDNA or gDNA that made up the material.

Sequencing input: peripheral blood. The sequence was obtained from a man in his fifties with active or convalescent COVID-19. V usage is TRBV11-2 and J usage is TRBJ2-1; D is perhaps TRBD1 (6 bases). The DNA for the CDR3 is TGTGCCAGCAGCTCCCCCGGGACACGGTACAATGAGCAGTTCTTC. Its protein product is CASSSPGTRYNEQFF.